This TCR beta chain stems from a study of T cell responses to AZD1222 COVID-19 vaccine. CDR3 length equals 17 residues. CDR1 is MNHEY, CDR2 SMNVEV, per germline (reference sequence). Trimming took 4 bases from V and 6 from J; bases not matched to a gene: 11. Measured with immunoSEQ multiplex PCR; TCRdb has only the in-frame clones, and not every one. Among 180,000 or so clones listed, about 88% were seen once. The source of this sequence is an adult who received the AZD1222 COVID-19 vaccine. V and J are TRBV27 and TRBJ2-7; TRBD2 matches at 14 bases. The specimen comprised peripheral blood, sampled 28 days after the second AZD1222 dose. The CDR3 reads CASSYLPRTSGRFEQYF. The CDR3 nucleotides read TGTGCCAGCAGTTACCTGCCTCGGACTAGCGGGAGGTTCGAGCAGTACTTC.